The 29 T cell receptor beta chains reported below all come from one sample, sequenced in a study of T cell responses to AZD1222 COVID-19 vaccine. Repertoires were generated with immunoSEQ multiplex PCR, while TCRdb's copy carries only in-frame clones and drops some. Of 95,000 to 150,000 clones in the sample, 90% were seen once. The sequencing used peripheral blood, collected on day 0 of MenACWY control vaccination. The receptors were sampled from an adult in good health.

The chain links TRBV13 to TRBJ1-2, with D uncertain. The CDR3 is 16 residues long. V was trimmed by 6 bases and J by 2 bases, leaving 19 bases between them. Germline CDR1 PRHDT, CDR2 FYEKMQ (reference sequence). The CDR3 DNA sequence: TGTGCCAGCAGTCAAGCACCCCGTCCGTTGAACTATGGCTACACCTTC. Its protein product is CASSQAPRPLNYGYTF.

The chain couples TRBV3-1 (or the pseudogene TRBV3-2) to TRBJ1-3; D unclear. The CDR3 runs 17 residues. Germline CDR1 is LGHDT and CDR2 is YNNKEL (reference sequence). V was pared by 0 bases and J by 0 bases, with 12 bases between. CDR3 region: CASSQDLGPSSGNTIYF. In nucleotides, the CDR3 is TGTGCCAGCAGCCAAGATCTAGGACCGAGCTCTGGAAACACCATATATTTT.

The chain recombines TRBV4-3 with TRBJ2-5; TRBD2 matches 12 bases. CDR3 length: 18 residues. Germline V gives CDR1 LGHNA, CDR2 YSLEER. V was clipped by 0 bases and J by 4 bases; unmatched bases: 9. The CDR3 is CASSQEPPSGGARETQYF. In DNA, the CDR3 is TGCGCCAGCAGCCAAGAGCCCCCTAGCGGGGGGGCCAGAGAGACCCAGTACTTC.

This clone was counted a single time. This chain links TRBV5-1 with TRBJ2-1, with D unresolved. The length of the CDR3 is 16 residues. Germline loops: CDR1 SGHRS, CDR2 YFSETQ. The V end was cut by 1 base, the J end by 1 base, with 12 bases between. The CDR3 DNA sequence: TGCGCCAGCAGCTTGCTAGGGAACCCATCCTACAATGAGCAGTTCTTC. It translates to CASSLLGNPSYNEQFF.

V is TRBV10-3 and J is TRBJ1-4, with 7 bases matching TRBD1. V dropped 0 bases and J dropped 5; count of bases not matched to a gene: 3. The length of the CDR3 is 15 residues. CDR1 and CDR2 (germline): ENHRY, SYGVKD. In nucleotides, the CDR3 is TGTGCCATCAGTGAGTCAGGGGGCCCCAATGAAAAACTGTTTTTT. It specifies CAISESGGPNEKLFF.

The V call is TRBV2, the J call TRBJ1-1; 10 nucleotides agree with TRBD1. This CDR3 contains 15 residues. CDR1 and CDR2 from the germline V gene are SNHLY and FYNNEI. With 10 bases clipped from V and 1 base from J, the junction kept 9 bases outside the gene matches. The CDR3 DNA follows: TGTGCCACCAGACGGGACAGGGGTGGGAACACTGAAGCTTTCTTT. Translating it yields CATRRDRGGNTEAFF.

The table lists this clone with a few counts. CDR3 loop: CASSSGLVEAGELFF. The CDR3 DNA reads as TGTGCCAGCAGTTCGGGACTAGTAGAGGCCGGGGAGCTGTTTTTT. The genes are TRBV6-2 or TRBV6-3 and TRBJ2-2, with 8 bases fitting TRBD2. This CDR3 has 15 residues. Losses at the gene ends were 4 bases for V and 6 bases for J; bases not matched to a gene: 7. Germline values: CDR1 MNHEY, CDR2 SVGEGT.

The chain recombines TRBV5-1 with TRBJ2-7; 7 bases match TRBD1. From germline, CDR1 is SGHRS and CDR2 YFSETQ. The CDR3 spans 14 residues. Unmatched junction bases numbered 5, after V lost 3 bases and J lost 2 bases. The CDR3 is CASSSYRGPYEQYV. The DNA of the CDR3 is TGCGCCAGCAGCTCTTACAGGGGCCCCTACGAGCAGTACGTC.

CDR3 nucleotides: TGTGCCAGCAGCTTATATGCCGGGACATTTGCAGATACGCAGTATTTT. It specifies CASSLYAGTFADTQYF. This sequence joins TRBV13 and TRBJ2-3; D might be TRBD1 (6 bases). V dropped 2 bases and J dropped 4 bases, with 16 bases sitting between them. The CDR3 totals 16 residues. Germline V CDR1 and CDR2: PRHDT, FYEKMQ (reference sequence).

For this clone: One end of the junction varies from germline; a read error may be responsible. The genes are TRBV19 and TRBJ2-5, with a tentative D call TRBD1 (9 bases). The CDR3 totals 16 residues. Looked up from germline, CDR1 is LNHDA and CDR2 is SQIVND (reference sequence). CDR3 bases: TGTGCCAGTAGTAAAGGACAGGGGACGGCCTGGCGGGAGGAGAACTTC. Encoded protein: CASSKGQGTAWREENF.

The genes are TRBV27 and TRBJ2-3; TRBD1 matches 7 bases. With 4 bases clipped from V and 0 bases from J, the junction kept 4 bases outside the gene matches. The CDR3 is made up of 15 amino acids. The V gene's germline CDR1 is MNHEY and CDR2 SMNVEV (reference sequence). The CDR3 reads CASSSTGTSTDTQYF. DNA of the CDR3: TGTGCCAGCAGTTCGACAGGGACCAGCACAGATACGCAGTATTTT.

This rearrangement joins TRBV21-1 to TRBJ2-7; TRBD2, the table's D call, lacks a check against the DNA. TRBV21-1 is recorded as a pseudogene. The CDR3 runs to 15 residues. The CDR3 region is CASNQKLVISGEQYF. The CDR3 DNA follows: TGTGCCAGCAACCAAAAACTAGTAATTTCTGGCGAGCAGTACTTC.

This clone was found a few times. The CDR3 region has the DNA TGCGCCAGCAGCCAAGATTTGGACAGTTCCTACGAGCAGTACGTC. Its protein is CASSQDLDSSYEQYV. The V and J genes are TRBV4-3 and TRBJ2-7; D might be TRBD1 (6 bases). The V gene lost 0 bases and the J gene lost 1 base, with 10 bases spanning the gap. There are 15 residues in the CDR3. Germline loops: CDR1 LGHNA, CDR2 YSLEER.

The gene calls are TRBV2 and TRBJ2-7; TRBD2 agrees at 12 bases. From germline, CDR1 is SNHLY and CDR2 FYNNEI. J was trimmed by 6 bases and V by 6 bases; bases with no gene match: 0. This CDR3 spans 12 amino acids. CDR3 DNA sequence: TGTGCCAGCAGACTAGCGGGGGGCGAGCAGTACTTC. Translating it yields CASRLAGGEQYF. The variable domain in full, completed from reference TRBV2 and TRBJ2-7, reads EPEVTQTPSHQVTQMGQEVILRCVPISNHLYFYWYRQILGQKVEFLVSFYNNEISEKSEIFDDQFSVERPDGSNFTLKIRSTKLEDSAMYFCASRLAGGEQYFGPGTRLTVT.

The chain has TRBV7-9 and TRBJ2-3; tentative D call: TRBD2 (6 bases). The germline CDR1 and CDR2 sequences are SEHNR and FQNEAQ (reference sequence). CDR3 length equals 16 residues. Trimming shortened V by 5 bases and J by 4 bases, and 19 bases separated the two germline ends. The CDR3 coding sequence is TGTGCCAGCAGCGGATACGGACTACTCAAGGCAGATACGCAGTATTTT. Translation gives CASSGYGLLKADTQYF.

This sequence joins TRBV7-2 and TRBJ2-7; TRBD2 aligns across 11 bases. CDR1 SGHTA and CDR2 FQGNSA come from the germline V gene. The CDR3 runs to 14 residues. The trim removed 6 bases at V and 2 bases at J, leaving 3 bases unmatched. CDR3 in amino acids: CASSLAGGAYEQYV. As DNA, the CDR3 is TGTGCCAGCAGTCTAGCGGGGGGTGCCTACGAGCAGTACGTC.

V gene TRBV4-1 combines with J gene TRBJ2-7, with a weak D call TRBD2 (6 bases). Deletions cut 6 bases from V and 0 bases from J, with 12 bases between. The CDR3 consists of 14 residues. Looked up from germline, CDR1 is MGHRA and CDR2 is YSYEKL. CDR3 bases: TGCGCCAGCAGTCGGGAGACGGGCTCCTACGAGCAGTACTTC. Amino acids: CASSRETGSYEQYF.

The V and J genes are TRBV3-1 (or the pseudogene TRBV3-2) and TRBJ2-7; no firm D call. Germline V gene lookup returns CDR1 LGHDT and CDR2 YNNKEL (reference sequence). The CDR3 has 15 amino acids. V shed 1 base and J shed 1 base, with 11 bases lying between them. The CDR3: CASSQGGQLSYEQYF. In DNA form, the CDR3 reads TGTGCCAGCAGCCAAGGGGGTCAGTTATCCTACGAGCAGTACTTC.

The chain combines TRBV19 with TRBJ2-5, with 10 bases fitting TRBD1. This CDR3 is built from 15 residues. The V gene's germline CDR1 is LNHDA and CDR2 SQIVND (reference sequence). The J segment lost 5 bases and the V segment lost 1 base, leaving 4 bases of the junction unmatched. In nucleotides, the CDR3 is TGTGCCAGTAGTATAGGCCGGACAGGGGGTGAGACCCAGTACTTC. Amino acid sequence: CASSIGRTGGETQYF.

The chain uses TRBV4-1 and TRBJ2-7; the D is unclear. From germline, CDR1 is MGHRA and CDR2 YSYEKL. The CDR3 has 14 amino acids. V was clipped by 0 bases and J by 3 bases, with 9 bases between them. The CDR3 coding sequence is TGCGCCAGCAGCCAAGACCGCCCGGGCTACGAGCAGTACTTC. Its protein is CASSQDRPGYEQYF.

The sample holds one count of this clone. A much more abundant neighbour one base away suggests this may be a read error. The CDR3 loop is CASSLGQGNTEAFF. The CDR3 DNA follows: TGTGCCAGCAGCCTAGGACAGGGGAACACTGAAGCTTTCTTT. The chain combines TRBV3-1 (or the pseudogene TRBV3-2) with TRBJ1-1; the match to TRBD1 covers 8 bases. The V gene's germline CDR1 is LGHDT and CDR2 YNNKEL (reference sequence). V was clipped by 4 bases and J by 1 base; unmatched bases: 2. The CDR3 has 14 amino acids.

The V gene is TRBV6-4, the J gene TRBJ1-2; D uncertain. There are 15 residues in the CDR3. The germline V gene encodes CDR1 MRHNA and CDR2 SNTAGT. Trimming pared 0 bases from V and 7 bases from J, leaving 15 bases between. CDR3: CASSDSNPPAFGYTF. The CDR3 DNA follows: TGTGCCAGCAGTGACTCGAACCCTCCGGCATTTGGCTACACCTTC.

This sequence joins TRBV28 and TRBJ1-1; no definite D call. V dropped 5 bases and J dropped 0 bases, with 13 bases sitting between them. Germline V lookup: CDR1 MDHEN, CDR2 SYDVKM. The CDR3 runs 15 residues. CDR3 sequence reads: CASSQTPYMNTEAFF. CDR3 sequence (DNA): TGTGCCAGCAGTCAAACGCCTTATATGAACACTGAAGCTTTCTTT.

This chain's CDR3 is CAISESGGAHEKLFF. The CDR3 DNA follows: TGTGCCATCAGTGAGTCTGGGGGGGCGCATGAAAAACTGTTTTTT. The chain is built from TRBV10-3 and TRBJ1-4; D perhaps matches TRBD1 (6 bases). Trimming took 0 bases from V and 6 from J, leaving 11 bases between them. The germline V gene encodes CDR1 ENHRY and CDR2 SYGVKD. This CDR3 is 15 amino acids long.

The chain combines TRBV4-1 with TRBJ2-7; 8 positions match TRBD2. The germline gives CDR1 MGHRA, CDR2 YSYEKL. With V trimmed by 0 bases and J by 0 bases, 4 bases remained unmatched. The CDR3 runs 16 residues. The CDR3 reads CASSQDGGGTSYEQYF. In DNA, the CDR3 is TGCGCCAGCAGCCAAGATGGCGGGGGGACCTCCTACGAGCAGTACTTC.

The gene calls are TRBV19 and TRBJ2-3; 8 bases are a match to TRBD1. Germline V gene lookup returns CDR1 LNHDA and CDR2 SQIVND (reference sequence). The CDR3 is 14 amino acids. The trim removed 6 bases at V and 3 bases at J, leaving 5 bases unmatched. The CDR3 reads CASRGRQGTDTQYF. The CDR3 DNA reads as TGTGCCAGTAGGGGAAGACAGGGGACAGATACGCAGTATTTT. Full variable domain (missing parts from reference TRBV19 and TRBJ2-3): DGGITQSPKYLFRKEGQNVTLSCEQNLNHDAMYWYRQDPGQGLRLIYYSQIVNDFQKGDIAEGYSVSREKKESFPLTVTSAQKNPTAFYLCASRGRQGTDTQYFGPGTRLTVL.

This sequence joins TRBV19 and TRBJ1-5; 8 nucleotides match TRBD1. CDR3 length: 13 amino acids. Germline assignment: CDR1 LNHDA and CDR2 SQIVND (reference sequence). V lost 7 bases, J lost 7 bases, and 6 bases stayed unmatched. CDR3 loop: CASNTGGLQPQHF. DNA for the CDR3: TGTGCCAGTAATACAGGGGGTTTACAGCCCCAGCATTTT.

This rearrangement joins TRBV20-1 to TRBJ2-1, with D unclear. The CDR3 totals 10 residues. Trimming took 6 bases from V and 7 from J, leaving 7 bases between them. The V gene's germline CDR1 is DFQATT and CDR2 SNEGSKA (reference sequence). CDR3 loop: CSAAWNEQFF. In DNA form, the CDR3 reads TGCAGTGCCGCATGGAATGAGCAGTTCTTC.

This chain uses TRBV28 with TRBJ2-7, with 11 bases lining up with TRBD2. Trimming at V came to 6 bases and at J to 3 bases, leaving 4 bases not matched to a gene. The germline gives CDR1 MDHEN, CDR2 SYDVKM. CDR3 length: 14 residues. The CDR3 reads CASRPGLAVYEQYF. The CDR3 DNA follows: TGTGCCAGCAGACCGGGACTAGCGGTCTACGAGCAGTACTTC.